The clone carrying this T cell receptor beta chain was observed many times. No antigen is known for it. The data are from a study of T cell repertoires in cytomegalovirus infection. For the study at large: Recently identified HLA-C-restricted CMV epitopes were among the peptides used. Indications came from public TCR beta signatures; they pointed to CMV infection and to a matching HLA type. Whole-study findings and limits: Based on cumulative public TCR beta family frequency, carriers of CMV plus the relevant HLA were identified. There were HLA-C-restricted CMV-specific TCR beta clonotypes dominating the ex vivo response.

One entry per CDR3 protein results from TCRdb running MiXCR on the reads. This table has 750,000 to 950,000 distinct CDR3 sequences, roughly 28% appearing once. This CDR3 is built from 19 residues. The V gene's germline CDR1 is SGHTA and CDR2 FQGTGA. Unmatched junction bases numbered 8, after V lost 2 bases and J lost 0 bases. The V call is TRBV7-3, the J call TRBJ2-3; 13 bases line up with TRBD2. Here the sequenced sample was cultured CD8+ T cells from PBMCs, taken from culture after CMV antigen stimulation. The receptor's source is a human donor in good health (CMV status not recorded). Some clones in this sample may be carry-over from other donors' samples. CDR3 bases: TGTGCCAGCAGCTTAGAGGTGGGGACTAGCGGGACTAGCACAGATACGCAGTATTTT. Translated: CASSLEVGTSGTSTDTQYF.